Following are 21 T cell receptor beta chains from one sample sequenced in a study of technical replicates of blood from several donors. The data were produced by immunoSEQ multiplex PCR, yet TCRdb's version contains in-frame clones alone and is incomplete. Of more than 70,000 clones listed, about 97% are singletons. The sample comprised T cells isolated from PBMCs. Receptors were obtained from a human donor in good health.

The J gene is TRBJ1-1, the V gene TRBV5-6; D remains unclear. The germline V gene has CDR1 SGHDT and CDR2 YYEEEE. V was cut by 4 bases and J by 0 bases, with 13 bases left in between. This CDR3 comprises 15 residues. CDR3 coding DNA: TGTGCCAGCAGCCTTGCAGTTATGGTGAACACTGAAGCTTTCTTT. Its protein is CASSLAVMVNTEAFF.

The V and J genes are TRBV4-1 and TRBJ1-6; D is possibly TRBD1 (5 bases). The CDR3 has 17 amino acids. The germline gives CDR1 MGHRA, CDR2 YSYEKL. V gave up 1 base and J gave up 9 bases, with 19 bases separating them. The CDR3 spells CASSQVAGKERGSPLHF. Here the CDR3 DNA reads TGCGCCAGCAGCCAAGTTGCAGGGAAGGAACGCGGTTCACCCCTCCACTTT.

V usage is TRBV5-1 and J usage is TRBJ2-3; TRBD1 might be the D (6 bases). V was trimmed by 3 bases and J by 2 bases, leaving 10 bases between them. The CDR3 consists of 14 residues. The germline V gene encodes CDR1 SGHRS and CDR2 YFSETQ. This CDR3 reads CASSYGQYTDTQYF. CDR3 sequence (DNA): TGCGCCAGCAGCTACGGACAGTACACAGATACGCAGTATTTT.

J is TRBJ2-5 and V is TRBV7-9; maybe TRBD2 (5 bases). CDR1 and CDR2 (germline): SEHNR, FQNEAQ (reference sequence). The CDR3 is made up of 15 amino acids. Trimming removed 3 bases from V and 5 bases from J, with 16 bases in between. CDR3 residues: CASSFSSGLGETQYF. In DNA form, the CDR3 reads TGTGCCAGCAGCTTTTCCAGCGGCCTGGGGGAGACCCAGTACTTC.

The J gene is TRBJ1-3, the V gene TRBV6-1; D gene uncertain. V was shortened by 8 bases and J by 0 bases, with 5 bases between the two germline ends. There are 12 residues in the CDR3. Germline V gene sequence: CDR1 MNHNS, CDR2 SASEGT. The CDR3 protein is CASRFSGNTIYF. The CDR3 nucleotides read TGTGCCAGCCGGTTCTCTGGAAACACCATATATTTT.

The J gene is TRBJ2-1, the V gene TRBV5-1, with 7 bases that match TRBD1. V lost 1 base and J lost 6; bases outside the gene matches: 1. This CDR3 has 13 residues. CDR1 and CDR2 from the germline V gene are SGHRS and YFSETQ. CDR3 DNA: TGCGCCAGCAGCTTGACAGGGGTCAATGAGCAGTTCTTC. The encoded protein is CASSLTGVNEQFF.

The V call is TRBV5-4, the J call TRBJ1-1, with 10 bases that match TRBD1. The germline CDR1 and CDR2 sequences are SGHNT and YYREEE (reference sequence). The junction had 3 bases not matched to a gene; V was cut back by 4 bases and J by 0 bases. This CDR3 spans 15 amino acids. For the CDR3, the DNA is TGTGCCAGCAGCGGGGGACAGGGGATGAACACTGAAGCTTTCTTT. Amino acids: CASSGGQGMNTEAFF.

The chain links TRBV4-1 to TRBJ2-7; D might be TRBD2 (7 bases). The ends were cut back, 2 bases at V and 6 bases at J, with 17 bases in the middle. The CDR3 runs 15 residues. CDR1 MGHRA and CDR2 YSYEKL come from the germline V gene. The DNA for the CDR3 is TGCGCCAGCAGCCAAAGGGAATGGGGAGGGGGCGAGCAGTACTTC. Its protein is CASSQREWGGGEQYF.

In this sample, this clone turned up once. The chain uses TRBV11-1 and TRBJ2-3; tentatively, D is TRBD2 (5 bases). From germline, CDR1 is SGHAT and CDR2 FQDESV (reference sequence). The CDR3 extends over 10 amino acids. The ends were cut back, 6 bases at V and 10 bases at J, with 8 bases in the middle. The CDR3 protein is CASRGAAQYF. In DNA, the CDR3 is TGTGCCAGCAGGGGAGCAGCGCAGTATTTT.

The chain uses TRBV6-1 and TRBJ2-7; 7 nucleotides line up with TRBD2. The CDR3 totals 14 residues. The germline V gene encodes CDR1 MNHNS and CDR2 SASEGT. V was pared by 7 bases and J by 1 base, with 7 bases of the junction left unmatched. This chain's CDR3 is CASIRAGDSYEQYF. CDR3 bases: TGTGCCAGCATCCGGGCGGGGGATTCCTACGAGCAGTACTTC.

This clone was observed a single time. This chain's CDR3 is CASSPLGEATTNEKLFF. The CDR3 nucleotides are TGTGCCAGCAGTCCTTTAGGGGAAGCAACAACTAATGAAAAACTGTTTTTT. The chain combines TRBV28 with TRBJ1-4; the D gene is possibly TRBD1 (5 bases). Trimming pared 5 bases from V and 0 bases from J, leaving 16 bases between. Germline CDR1 and CDR2: MDHEN and SYDVKM. The CDR3 loop spans 17 amino acids.

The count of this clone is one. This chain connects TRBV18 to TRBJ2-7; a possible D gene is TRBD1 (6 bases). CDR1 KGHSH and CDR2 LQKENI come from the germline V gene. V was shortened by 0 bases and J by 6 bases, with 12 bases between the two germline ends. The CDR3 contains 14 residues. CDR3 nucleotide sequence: TGTGCCAGCTCACCACCCCACAGGGCAAGCGAGCAGTACTTC. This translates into CASSPPHRASEQYF.

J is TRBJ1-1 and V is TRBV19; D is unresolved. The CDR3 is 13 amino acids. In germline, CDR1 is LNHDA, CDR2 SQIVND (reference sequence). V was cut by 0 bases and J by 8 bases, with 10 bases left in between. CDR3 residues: CASSIDLGDEAFF. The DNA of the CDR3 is TGTGCCAGTAGTATAGATTTGGGAGACGAAGCTTTCTTT.

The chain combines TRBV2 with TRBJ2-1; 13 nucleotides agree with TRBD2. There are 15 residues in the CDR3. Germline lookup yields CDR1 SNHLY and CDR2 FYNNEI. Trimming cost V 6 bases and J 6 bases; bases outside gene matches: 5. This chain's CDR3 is CASRGLAGILNEQFF. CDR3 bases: TGTGCCAGCAGGGGACTAGCGGGGATTCTCAATGAGCAGTTCTTC.

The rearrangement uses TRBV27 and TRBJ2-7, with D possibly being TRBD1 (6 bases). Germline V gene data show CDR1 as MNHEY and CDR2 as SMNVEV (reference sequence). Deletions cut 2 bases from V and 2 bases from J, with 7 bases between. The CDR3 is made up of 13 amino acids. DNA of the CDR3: TGTGCCAGCAGTTTAGGACAGACCTACGAGCAGTACTTC. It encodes CASSLGQTYEQYF.

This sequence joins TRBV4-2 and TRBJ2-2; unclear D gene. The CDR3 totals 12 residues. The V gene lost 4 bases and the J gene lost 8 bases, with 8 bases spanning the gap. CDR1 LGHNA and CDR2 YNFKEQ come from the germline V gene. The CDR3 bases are TGTGCCAGCAGCCGATACATTGGGGAGCTGTTTTTT. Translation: CASSRYIGELFF.

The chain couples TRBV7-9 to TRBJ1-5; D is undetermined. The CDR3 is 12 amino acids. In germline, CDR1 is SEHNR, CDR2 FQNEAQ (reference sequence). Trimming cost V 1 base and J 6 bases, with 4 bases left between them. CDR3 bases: TGTGCCAGCAGCTTAGGGGCTCAGCCCCAGCATTTT. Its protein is CASSLGAQPQHF.

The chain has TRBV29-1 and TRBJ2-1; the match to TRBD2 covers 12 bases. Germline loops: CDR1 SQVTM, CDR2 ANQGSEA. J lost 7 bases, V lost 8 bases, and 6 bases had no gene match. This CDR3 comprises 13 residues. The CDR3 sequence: CSLRLAGVNEQFF. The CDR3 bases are TGCAGCTTGCGACTAGCGGGAGTGAATGAGCAGTTCTTC.

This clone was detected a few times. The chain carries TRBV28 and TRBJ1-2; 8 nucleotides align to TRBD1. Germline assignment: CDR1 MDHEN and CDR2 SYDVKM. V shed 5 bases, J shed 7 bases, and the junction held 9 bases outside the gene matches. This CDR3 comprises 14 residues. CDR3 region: CASSVTGGTFGYTF. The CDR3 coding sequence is TGTGCCAGCAGTGTAACAGGGGGGACGTTTGGCTACACCTTC.

The chain's CDR3 is CASSYGQHSYEQYF. CDR3 sequence (DNA): TGTGCCAGCAGTTACGGACAGCACTCCTACGAGCAGTACTTC. The chain uses TRBV6-5 and TRBJ2-7; TRBD1 is a possible D gene (6 bases). With 2 bases removed from V and 0 bases from J, the gap between germline ends came to 8 bases. Germline V gene data show CDR1 as MNHEY and CDR2 as SVGAGI. The CDR3 is 14 amino acids.

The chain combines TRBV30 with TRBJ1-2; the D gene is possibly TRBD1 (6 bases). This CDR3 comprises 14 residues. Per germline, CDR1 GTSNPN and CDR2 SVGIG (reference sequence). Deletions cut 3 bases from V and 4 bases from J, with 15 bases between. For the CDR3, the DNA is TGTGCCTGGAGGATCGGCAGGGGCGTCTATGGCTACACCTTC. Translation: CAWRIGRGVYGYTF.